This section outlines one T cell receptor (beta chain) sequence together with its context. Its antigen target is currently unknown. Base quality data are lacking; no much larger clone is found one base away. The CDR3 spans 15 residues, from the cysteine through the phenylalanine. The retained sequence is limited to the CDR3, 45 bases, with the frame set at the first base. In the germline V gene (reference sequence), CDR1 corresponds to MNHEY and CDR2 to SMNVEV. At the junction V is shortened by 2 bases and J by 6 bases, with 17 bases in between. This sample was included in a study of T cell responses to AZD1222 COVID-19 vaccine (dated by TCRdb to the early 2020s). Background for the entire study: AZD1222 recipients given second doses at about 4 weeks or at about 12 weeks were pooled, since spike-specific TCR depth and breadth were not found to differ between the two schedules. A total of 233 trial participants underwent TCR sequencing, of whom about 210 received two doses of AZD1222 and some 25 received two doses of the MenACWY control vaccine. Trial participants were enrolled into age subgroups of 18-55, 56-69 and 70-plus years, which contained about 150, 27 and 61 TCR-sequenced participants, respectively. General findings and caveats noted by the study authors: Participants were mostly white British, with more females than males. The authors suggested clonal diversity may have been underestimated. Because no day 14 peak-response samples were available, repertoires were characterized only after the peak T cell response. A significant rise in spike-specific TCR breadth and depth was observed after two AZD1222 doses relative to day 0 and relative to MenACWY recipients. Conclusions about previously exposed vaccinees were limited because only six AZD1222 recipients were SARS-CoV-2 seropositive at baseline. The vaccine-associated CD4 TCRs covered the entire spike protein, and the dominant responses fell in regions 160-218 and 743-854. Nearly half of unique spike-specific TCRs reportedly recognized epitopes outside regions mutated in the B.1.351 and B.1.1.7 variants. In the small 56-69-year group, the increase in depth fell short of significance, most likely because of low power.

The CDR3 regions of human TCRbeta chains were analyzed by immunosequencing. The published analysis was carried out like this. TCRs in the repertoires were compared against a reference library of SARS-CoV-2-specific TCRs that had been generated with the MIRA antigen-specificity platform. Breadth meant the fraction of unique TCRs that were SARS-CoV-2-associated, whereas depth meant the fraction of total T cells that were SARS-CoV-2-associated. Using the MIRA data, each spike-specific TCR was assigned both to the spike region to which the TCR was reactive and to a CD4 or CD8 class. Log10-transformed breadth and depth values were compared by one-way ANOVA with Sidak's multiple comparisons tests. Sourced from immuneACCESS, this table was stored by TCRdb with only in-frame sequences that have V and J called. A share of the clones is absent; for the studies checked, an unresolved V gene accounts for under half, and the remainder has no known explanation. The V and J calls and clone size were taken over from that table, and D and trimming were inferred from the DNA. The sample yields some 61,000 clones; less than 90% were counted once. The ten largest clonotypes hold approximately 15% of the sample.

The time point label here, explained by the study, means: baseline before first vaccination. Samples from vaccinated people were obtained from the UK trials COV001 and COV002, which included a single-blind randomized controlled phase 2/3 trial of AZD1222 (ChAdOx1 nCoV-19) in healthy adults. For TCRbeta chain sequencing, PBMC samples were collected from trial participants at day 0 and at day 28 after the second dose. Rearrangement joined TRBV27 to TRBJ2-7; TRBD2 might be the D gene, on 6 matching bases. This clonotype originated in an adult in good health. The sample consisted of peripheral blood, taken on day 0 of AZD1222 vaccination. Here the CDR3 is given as CASSLLPGVGSEQYF. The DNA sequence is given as TGTGCCAGCAGTTTACTTCCGGGGGTGGGCTCCGAGCAGTACTTC.